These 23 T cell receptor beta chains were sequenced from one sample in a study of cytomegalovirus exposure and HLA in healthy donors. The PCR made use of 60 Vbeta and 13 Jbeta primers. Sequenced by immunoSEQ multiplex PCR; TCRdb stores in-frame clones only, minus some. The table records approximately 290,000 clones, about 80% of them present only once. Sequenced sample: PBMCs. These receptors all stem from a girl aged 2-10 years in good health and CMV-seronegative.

The CDR3 DNA follows: TGTGCCAGCAGGGCCACCGGGGAGCTGTTTTTT. Translating gives CASRATGELFF. This chain links TRBV21-1 with TRBJ2-2; no check of the table's D call, TRBD1, against the DNA was made. TRBV21-1 is annotated as a pseudogene. The CDR3 runs to 11 residues.

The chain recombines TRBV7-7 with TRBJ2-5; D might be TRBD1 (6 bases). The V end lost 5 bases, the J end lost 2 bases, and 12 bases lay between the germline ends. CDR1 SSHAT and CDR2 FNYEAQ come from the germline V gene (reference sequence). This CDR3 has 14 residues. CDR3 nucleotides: TGTGCCAGCAGCCCCACCGGACAGCAAGAGACCCAGTACTTC. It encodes CASSPTGQQETQYF.

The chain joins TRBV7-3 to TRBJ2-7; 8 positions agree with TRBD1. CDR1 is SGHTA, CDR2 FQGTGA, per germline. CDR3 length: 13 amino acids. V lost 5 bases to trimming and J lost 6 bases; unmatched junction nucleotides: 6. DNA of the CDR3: TGTGCCAGCAGCCCTACTACAGGGGGCGAGCAGTACTTC. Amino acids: CASSPTTGGEQYF.

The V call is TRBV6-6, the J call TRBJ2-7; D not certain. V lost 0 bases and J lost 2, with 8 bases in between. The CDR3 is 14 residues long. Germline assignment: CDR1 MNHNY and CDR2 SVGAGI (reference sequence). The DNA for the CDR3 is TGTGCCAGCAGTTACTCGGCACAGACCTACGAGCAGTACTTC. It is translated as CASSYSAQTYEQYF.

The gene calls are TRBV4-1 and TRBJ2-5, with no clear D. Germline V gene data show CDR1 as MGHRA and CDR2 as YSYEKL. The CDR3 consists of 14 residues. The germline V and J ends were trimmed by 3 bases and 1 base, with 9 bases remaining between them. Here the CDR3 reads CASSHHTLQETQYF. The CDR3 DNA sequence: TGCGCCAGCAGCCATCACACCCTCCAAGAGACCCAGTACTTC.

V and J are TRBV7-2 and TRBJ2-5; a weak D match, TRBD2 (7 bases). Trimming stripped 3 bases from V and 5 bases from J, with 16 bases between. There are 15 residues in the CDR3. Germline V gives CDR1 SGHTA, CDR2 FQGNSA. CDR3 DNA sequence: TGTGCCAGCAGCTTCAGAGGGGGGGGCTGGGAGACCCAGTACTTC. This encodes CASSFRGGGWETQYF.

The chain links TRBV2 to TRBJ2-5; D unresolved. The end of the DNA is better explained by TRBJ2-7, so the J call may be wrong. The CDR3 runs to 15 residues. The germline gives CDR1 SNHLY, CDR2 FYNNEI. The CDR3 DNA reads TGTGCCAGCCGAATTTTGGTAGCCGATTCCTACGAGCAGTACTTC. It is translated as CASRILVADSYEQYF.

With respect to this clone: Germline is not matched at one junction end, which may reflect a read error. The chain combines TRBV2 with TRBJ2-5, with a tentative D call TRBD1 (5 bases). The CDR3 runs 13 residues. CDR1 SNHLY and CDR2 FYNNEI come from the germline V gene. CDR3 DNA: TGTGCCAGCAGTGAAAGTTTGCAGGGCCCCCCGAACTTC. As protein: CASSESLQGPPNF.

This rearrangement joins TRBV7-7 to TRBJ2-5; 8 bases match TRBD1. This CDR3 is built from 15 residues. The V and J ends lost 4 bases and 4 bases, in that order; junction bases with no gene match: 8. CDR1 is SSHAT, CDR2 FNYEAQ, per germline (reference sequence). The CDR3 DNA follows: TGTGCCAGCAGCTCTAACCGACAGGGGACAGAGACCCAGTACTTC. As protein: CASSSNRQGTETQYF.

The DNA for the CDR3 is TGCGCCAGCAGCCAAGGAGCCGAGCAGTACTTC. Translating it yields CASSQGAEQYF. The V and J genes are TRBV4-1 and TRBJ2-7; D gene ambiguous. This CDR3 is 11 amino acids long. The ends were cut back, 1 base at V and 6 bases at J, with 4 bases in the middle. Looked up from germline, CDR1 is MGHRA and CDR2 is YSYEKL.

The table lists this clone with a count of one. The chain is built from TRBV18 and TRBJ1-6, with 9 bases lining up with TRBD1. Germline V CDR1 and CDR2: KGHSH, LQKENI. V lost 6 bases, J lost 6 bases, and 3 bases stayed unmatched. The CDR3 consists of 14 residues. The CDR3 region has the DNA TGTGCCAGCTCCGGGGGACAGGGTAATTCACCCCTCCACTTT. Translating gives CASSGGQGNSPLHF.

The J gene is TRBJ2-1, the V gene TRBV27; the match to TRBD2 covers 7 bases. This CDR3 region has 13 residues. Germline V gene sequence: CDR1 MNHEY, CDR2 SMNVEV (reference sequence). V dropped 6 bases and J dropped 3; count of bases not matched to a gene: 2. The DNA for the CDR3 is TGTGCCAGCAGCGCTAGCGGCTACAATGAGCAGTTCTTC. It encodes CASSASGYNEQFF.

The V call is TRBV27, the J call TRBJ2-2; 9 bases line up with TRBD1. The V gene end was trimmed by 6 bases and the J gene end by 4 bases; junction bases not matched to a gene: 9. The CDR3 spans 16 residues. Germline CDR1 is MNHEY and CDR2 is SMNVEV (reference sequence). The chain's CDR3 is CASRMPGQGSTGELFF. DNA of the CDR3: TGTGCCAGCAGGATGCCGGGACAGGGATCCACCGGGGAGCTGTTTTTT.

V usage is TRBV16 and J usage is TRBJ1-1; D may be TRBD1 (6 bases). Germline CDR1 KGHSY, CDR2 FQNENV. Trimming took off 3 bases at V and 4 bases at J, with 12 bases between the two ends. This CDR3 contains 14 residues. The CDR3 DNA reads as TGTGCCAGCAGCCAGGCAGGGGTGGGCACTGAAGCTTTCTTT. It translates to CASSQAGVGTEAFF.

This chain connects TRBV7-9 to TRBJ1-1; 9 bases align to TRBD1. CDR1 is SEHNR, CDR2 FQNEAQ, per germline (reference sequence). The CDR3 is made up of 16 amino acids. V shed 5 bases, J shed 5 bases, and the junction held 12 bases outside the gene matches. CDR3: CASSIDTRTGDTEAFF. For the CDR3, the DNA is TGTGCCAGCAGCATCGACACCAGGACAGGGGATACTGAAGCTTTCTTT.

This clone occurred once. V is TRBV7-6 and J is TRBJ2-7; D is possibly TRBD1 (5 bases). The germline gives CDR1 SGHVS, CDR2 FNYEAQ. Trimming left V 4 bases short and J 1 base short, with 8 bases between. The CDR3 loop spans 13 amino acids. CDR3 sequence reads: CASSSGISYEQYF. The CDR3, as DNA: TGTGCCAGCAGCTCAGGGATTTCCTACGAGCAGTACTTC.

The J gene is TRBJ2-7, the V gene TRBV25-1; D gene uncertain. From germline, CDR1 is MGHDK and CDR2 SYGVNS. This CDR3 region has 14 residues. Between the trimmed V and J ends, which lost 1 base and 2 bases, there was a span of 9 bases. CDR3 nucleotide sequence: TGTGCCAGCAGTGAATCGCCAGGAACCTACGAGCAGTACTTC. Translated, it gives CASSESPGTYEQYF.

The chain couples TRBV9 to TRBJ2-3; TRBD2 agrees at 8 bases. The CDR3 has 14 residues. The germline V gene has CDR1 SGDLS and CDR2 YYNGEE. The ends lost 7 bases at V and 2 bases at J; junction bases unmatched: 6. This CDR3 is CASGTSANTDTQYF. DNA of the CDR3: TGTGCCAGCGGGACTAGTGCAAACACAGATACGCAGTATTTT. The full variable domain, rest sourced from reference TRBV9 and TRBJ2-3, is DSGVTQTPKHLITATGQRVTLRCSPRSGDLSVYWYQQSLDQGLQFLIQYYNGEERAKGNILERFSAQQFPDLHSELNLSSLELGDSALYFCASGTSANTDTQYFGPGTRLTVL.

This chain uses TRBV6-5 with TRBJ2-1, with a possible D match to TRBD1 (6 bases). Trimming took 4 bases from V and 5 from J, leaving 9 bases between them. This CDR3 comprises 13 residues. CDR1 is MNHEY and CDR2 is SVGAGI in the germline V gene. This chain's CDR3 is CASSSRGHNEQFF. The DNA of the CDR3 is TGTGCCAGCAGTTCCAGGGGTCACAATGAGCAGTTCTTC.

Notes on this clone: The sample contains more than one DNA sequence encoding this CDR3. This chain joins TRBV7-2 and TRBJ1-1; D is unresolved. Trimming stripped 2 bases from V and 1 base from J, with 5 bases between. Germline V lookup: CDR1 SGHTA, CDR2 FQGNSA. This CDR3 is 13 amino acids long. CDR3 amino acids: CASSLTGNTEAFF. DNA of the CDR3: TGTGCCAGCAGCTTAACGGGGAACACTGAAGCTTTCTTT. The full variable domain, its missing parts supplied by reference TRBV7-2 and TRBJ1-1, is GAGVSQSPSNKVTEKGKDVELRCDPISGHTALYWYRQSLGQGLEFLIYFQGNSAPDKSGLPSDRFSAERTGGSVSTLTIQRTQQEDSAVYLCASSLTGNTEAFFGQGTRLTVV.

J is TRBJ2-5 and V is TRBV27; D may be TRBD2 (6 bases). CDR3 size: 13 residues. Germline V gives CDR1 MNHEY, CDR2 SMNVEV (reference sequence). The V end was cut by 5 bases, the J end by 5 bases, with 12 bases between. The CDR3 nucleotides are TGTGCCAGCAGTCTAGGAGGGCCGGAGACCCAGTACTTC. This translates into CASSLGGPETQYF.

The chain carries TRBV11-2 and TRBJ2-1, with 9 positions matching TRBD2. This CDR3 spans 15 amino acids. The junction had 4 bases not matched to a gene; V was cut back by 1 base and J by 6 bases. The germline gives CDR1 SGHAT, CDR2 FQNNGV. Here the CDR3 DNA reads TGTGCCAGCAGCTTAGTCCTAGCGGGGTCCAATGAGCAGTTCTTC. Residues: CASSLVLAGSNEQFF.

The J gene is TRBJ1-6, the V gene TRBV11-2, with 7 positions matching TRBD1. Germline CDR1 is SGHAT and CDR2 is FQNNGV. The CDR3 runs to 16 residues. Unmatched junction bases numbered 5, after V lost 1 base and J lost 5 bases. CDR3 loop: CASSLGPGGHNSPLHF. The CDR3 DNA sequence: TGTGCCAGCAGCTTAGGACCAGGGGGACATAATTCACCCCTCCACTTT.